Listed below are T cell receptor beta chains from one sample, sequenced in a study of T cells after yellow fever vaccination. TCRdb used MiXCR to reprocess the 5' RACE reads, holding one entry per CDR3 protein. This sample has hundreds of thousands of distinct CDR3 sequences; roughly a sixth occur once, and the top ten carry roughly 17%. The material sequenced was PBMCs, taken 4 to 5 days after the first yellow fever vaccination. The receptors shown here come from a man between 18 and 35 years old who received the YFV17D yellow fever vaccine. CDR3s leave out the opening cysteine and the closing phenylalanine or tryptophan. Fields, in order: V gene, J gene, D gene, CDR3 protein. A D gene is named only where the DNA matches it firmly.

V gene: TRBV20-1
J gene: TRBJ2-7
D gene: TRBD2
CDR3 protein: SARKQTSGGIEQY

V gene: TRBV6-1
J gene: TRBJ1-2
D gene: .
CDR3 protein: TTTGTERFNYGYT

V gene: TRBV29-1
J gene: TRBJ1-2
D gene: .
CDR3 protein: SAAGSRYGYT

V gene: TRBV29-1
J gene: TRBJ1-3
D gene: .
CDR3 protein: SVELAGTIY

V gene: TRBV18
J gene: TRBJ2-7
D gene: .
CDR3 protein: ASSPGGITEQY

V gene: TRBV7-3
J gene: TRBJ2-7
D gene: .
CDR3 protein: ASNPQGGGEEQY

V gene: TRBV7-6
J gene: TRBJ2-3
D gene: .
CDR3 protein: ASSPVGAGRDTDTQY

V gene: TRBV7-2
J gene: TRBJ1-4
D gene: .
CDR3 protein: ASSLAHGTTNEKLF

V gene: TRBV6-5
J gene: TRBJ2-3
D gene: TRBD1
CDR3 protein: ASSADRAMQY

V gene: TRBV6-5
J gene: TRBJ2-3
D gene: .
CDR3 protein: ASSYGGPGRDTQY

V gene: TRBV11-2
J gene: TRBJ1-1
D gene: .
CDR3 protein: ASSRGVSEAF

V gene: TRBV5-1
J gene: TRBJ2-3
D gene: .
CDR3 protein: ASAGSPGNTQY

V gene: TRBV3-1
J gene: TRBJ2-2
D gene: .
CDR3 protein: ASTQGAGTNTGELF

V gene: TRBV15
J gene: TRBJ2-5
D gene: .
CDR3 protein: ATRSGAWQETQY

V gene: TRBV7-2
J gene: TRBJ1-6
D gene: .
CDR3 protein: ASSLAPGNNSPLH

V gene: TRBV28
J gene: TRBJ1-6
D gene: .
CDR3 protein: ASTLGGKALH

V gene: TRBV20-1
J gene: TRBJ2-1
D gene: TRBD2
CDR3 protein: SARELKRGGQNEQF

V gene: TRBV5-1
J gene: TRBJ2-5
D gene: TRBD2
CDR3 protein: ASSLGLERPETQY

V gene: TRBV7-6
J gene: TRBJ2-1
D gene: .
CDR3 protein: ASSLVDSNEQF

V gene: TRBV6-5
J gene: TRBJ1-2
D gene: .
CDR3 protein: ASSWTDNYGYT

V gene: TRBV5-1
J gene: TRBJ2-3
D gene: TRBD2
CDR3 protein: ASSPTSGRDTQY

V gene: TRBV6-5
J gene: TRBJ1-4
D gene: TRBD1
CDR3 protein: ASSYTTGEDEKLF